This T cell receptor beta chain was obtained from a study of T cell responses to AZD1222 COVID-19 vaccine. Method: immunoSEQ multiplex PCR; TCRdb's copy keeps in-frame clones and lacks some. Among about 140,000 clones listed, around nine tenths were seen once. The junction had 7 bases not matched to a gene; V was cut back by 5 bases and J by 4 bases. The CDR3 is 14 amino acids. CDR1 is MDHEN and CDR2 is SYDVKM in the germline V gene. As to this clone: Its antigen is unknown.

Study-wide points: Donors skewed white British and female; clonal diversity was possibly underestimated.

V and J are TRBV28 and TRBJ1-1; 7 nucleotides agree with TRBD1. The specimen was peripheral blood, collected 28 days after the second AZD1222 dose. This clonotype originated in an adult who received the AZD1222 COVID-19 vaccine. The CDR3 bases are TGTGCCAGCAGTGGAAACAGGGGCCCCACTGAAGCTTTCTTT. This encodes CASSGNRGPTEAFF.